The 16 T cell receptor beta chains given below trace back to one sample, sequenced in a study of shared clonotypes between healthy human individuals. TCRdb's table, derived via immunoSEQ multiplex PCR, lists solely in-frame clones and lacks some. Among around 2.3 million clones, around 95% were seen once, and the ten largest hold approximately 0.13%. The sequenced material came from naive CD4+ T cells sorted from blood. The subset denotes: CD45RA+ positively selected. Receptors were obtained from a young man in good health.

This clone appeared once. V is TRBV9 and J is TRBJ1-6; tentatively, D is TRBD1 (5 bases). With 3 bases removed from V and 5 bases from J, the gap between germline ends came to 9 bases. This CDR3 contains 14 residues. Germline assignment: CDR1 SGDLS and CDR2 YYNGEE. CDR3 sequence (DNA): TGTGCCAGCAGCGCGGGACCGGATAATTCACCCCTCCACTTT. Its protein is CASSAGPDNSPLHF.

V is TRBV7-9 and J is TRBJ2-3, with D tentatively TRBD1 (6 bases). V was pared by 4 bases and J by 0 bases, with 14 bases between. In germline, CDR1 is SEHNR, CDR2 FQNEAQ (reference sequence). The length of the CDR3 is 16 residues. The chain's CDR3 is CASSSNSGTSTDTQYF. DNA of the CDR3: TGTGCCAGCAGCTCCAATTCCGGGACAAGCACAGATACGCAGTATTTT.

The rearrangement links TRBV2 to TRBJ2-5; 8 bases agree with TRBD2. This CDR3 contains 14 residues. Germline V gene lookup returns CDR1 SNHLY and CDR2 FYNNEI. Trimming removed 7 bases from V and 1 base from J; junction bases left unmatched: 5. DNA for the CDR3: TGTGCCAGCACTGTGCGGGGGGTCCAAGAGACCCAGTACTTC. It encodes CASTVRGVQETQYF.

This chain connects TRBV18 to TRBJ1-2; no firm D call. This CDR3 spans 15 amino acids. Trimming shortened V by 2 bases and J by 3 bases, and 13 bases separated the two germline ends. The V gene's germline CDR1 is KGHSH and CDR2 LQKENI. In DNA form, the CDR3 reads TGTGCCAGCTCACCAAGGGCCCAGGACCACTATGGCTACACCTTC. It codes for CASSPRAQDHYGYTF.

The chain joins TRBV19 to TRBJ1-6; D not certain. There are 15 residues in the CDR3. Germline V lookup: CDR1 LNHDA, CDR2 SQIVND (reference sequence). The ends were cut back, 2 bases at V and 9 bases at J, with 14 bases in the middle. The DNA of the CDR3 is TGTGCCAGTAGTATACTCAATAGGAGGAGTTCACCCCTCCACTTT. The encoded protein is CASSILNRRSSPLHF. Together with reference TRBV19 and TRBJ1-6, the CDR3 gives the full variable domain: DGGITQSPKYLFRKEGQNVTLSCEQNLNHDAMYWYRQDPGQGLRLIYYSQIVNDFQKGDIAEGYSVSREKKESFPLTVTSAQKNPTAFYLCASSILNRRSSPLHFGNGTRLTVT.

The chain carries TRBV6-6 and TRBJ2-4, with TRBD2 as a possible D gene (6 bases). Germline CDR1 and CDR2: MNHNY and SVGAGI (reference sequence). Trimming stripped 10 bases from V and 5 bases from J, with 18 bases between. This CDR3 has 14 amino acids. The CDR3 DNA reads as TGTGCCACCCAGAGAACCCGGGAGCAAAACATTCAGTACTTC. Translating gives CATQRTREQNIQYF.

The V call is TRBV15, the J call TRBJ2-3, with 11 bases that match TRBD2. V lost 0 bases and J lost 6; bases outside the gene matches: 11. The CDR3 runs to 18 residues. Germline CDR1 is LNHNV and CDR2 is YYDKDF (reference sequence). CDR3 bases: TGTGCCACCAGCAGAGAAACATGGACTAGCGGGTTTATGGATACGCAGTATTTT. It codes for CATSRETWTSGFMDTQYF.

The chain has TRBV19 and TRBJ2-6; D perhaps matches TRBD1 (7 bases). The CDR3 totals 18 residues. V lost 4 bases and J lost 0, with 16 bases in between. The germline CDR1 and CDR2 sequences are LNHDA and SQIVND (reference sequence). The CDR3 sequence is CASSTTGDWPSGANVLTF. The DNA of the CDR3 is TGTGCCAGTAGTACCACAGGGGACTGGCCCTCTGGGGCCAACGTCCTGACTTTC. The full variable domain, its missing parts supplied by reference TRBV19 and TRBJ2-6, is DGGITQSPKYLFRKEGQNVTLSCEQNLNHDAMYWYRQDPGQGLRLIYYSQIVNDFQKGDIAEGYSVSREKKESFPLTVTSAQKNPTAFYLCASSTTGDWPSGANVLTFGAGSRLTVL.

The chain joins TRBV11-2 to TRBJ2-1; D tentatively reads TRBD1 or TRBD2 (5 bases each). Per germline, CDR1 SGHAT and CDR2 FQNNGV. V was clipped by 3 bases and J by 6 bases, with 21 bases between them. CDR3 length: 17 amino acids. CDR3 sequence reads: CASSLGRGDYAINEQFF. The CDR3 DNA sequence: TGTGCCAGCAGCTTGGGTCGGGGCGACTACGCGATCAATGAGCAGTTCTTC.

The chain couples TRBV6-6 to TRBJ2-7; D ambiguous. The CDR3 consists of 13 residues. Germline V CDR1 and CDR2: MNHNY, SVGAGI (reference sequence). V was trimmed by 10 bases and J by 0 bases, leaving 13 bases between them. This CDR3 is CATPQQYSYEQYF. The CDR3, as DNA: TGTGCCACCCCACAGCAGTACTCCTACGAGCAGTACTTC.

This chain uses TRBV9 with TRBJ2-2; D ambiguous. Looked up from germline, CDR1 is SGDLS and CDR2 is YYNGEE. The CDR3 has 14 amino acids. The ends were cut back, 0 bases at V and 4 bases at J, with 7 bases in the middle. CDR3 in amino acids: CASSVGQFTGELFF. The CDR3 DNA reads as TGTGCCAGCAGCGTAGGCCAGTTCACCGGGGAGCTGTTTTTT. Combining the CDR3 with reference TRBV9 and TRBJ2-2 gives the whole variable domain DSGVTQTPKHLITATGQRVTLRCSPRSGDLSVYWYQQSLDQGLQFLIQYYNGEERAKGNILERFSAQQFPDLHSELNLSSLELGDSALYFCASSVGQFTGELFFGEGSRLTVL.

The J gene is TRBJ2-7, the V gene TRBV6-5; D is possibly TRBD1 or TRBD2 (6 bases each). From germline, CDR1 is MNHEY and CDR2 SVGAGI. CDR3 length: 15 residues. V lost 5 bases and J 5 bases, leaving 19 bases between the germline ends. CDR3 DNA sequence: TGTGCCAGCAGTAGGGGGGATGCTAGTCGCCACGAGCAGTACTTC. Amino acid sequence: CASSRGDASRHEQYF.

CDR3 DNA: TGTGCCAGCAGTGACTCAGGACAGGGTTGGAACACTGAAGCTTTCTTT. This encodes CASSDSGQGWNTEAFF. This chain connects TRBV6-4 to TRBJ1-1; 8 bases are shared with TRBD1. Trimming removed 0 bases from V and 1 base from J; junction bases left unmatched: 4. The CDR3 length is 16 residues. Germline assignment: CDR1 MRHNA and CDR2 SNTAGT.

This chain uses TRBV28 with TRBJ2-1, with 9 bases that match TRBD2. Germline V CDR1 and CDR2: MDHEN, SYDVKM. V shed 3 bases, J shed 4 bases, and the junction held 7 bases outside the gene matches. This CDR3 is built from 16 residues. In DNA, the CDR3 is TGTGCCAGCAGTTTTTCGCTAGCGGGGAGATACAATGAGCAGTTCTTC. Translation gives CASSFSLAGRYNEQFF.

The chain's CDR3 is CASSPHWGGEQFF. In DNA, the CDR3 is TGTGCCAGTAGTCCCCATTGGGGAGGCGAGCAGTTCTTC. V is TRBV19 and J is TRBJ2-1; D is possibly TRBD2 (6 bases). The V end was cut by 5 bases, the J end by 10 bases, with 15 bases between. The CDR3 runs 13 residues. Germline assignment: CDR1 LNHDA and CDR2 SQIVND (reference sequence).

The rearrangement uses TRBV11-2 and TRBJ2-7; no firm D call. Trimming left V 8 bases short and J 2 bases short, with 4 bases between. CDR1 is SGHAT and CDR2 is FQNNGV in the germline V gene. CDR3 size: 10 residues. The CDR3 bases are TGTGCCAGCGGGACCTACGAGCAGTACTTC. Protein: CASGTYEQYF.